A single T cell receptor (beta chain) is shown here with its context. This sample stems from a study of cytomegalovirus exposure and HLA in healthy donors. Vbeta (60) and Jbeta (13) primers were used in the PCR. The method was immunoSEQ multiplex PCR; TCRdb's version includes in-frame clones alone and lacks a portion of them. The table records some 130,000 clones, around 80% of them present only once. Input material: PBMCs. This sequence was found in a human donor in good health.

CDR3 sequence: CASSLEGLSTDTQYF. Written as DNA, the CDR3 is TGTGCCAGCAGCTTAGAAGGACTGAGCACAGATACGCAGTATTTT. The V gene is TRBV11-3, the J gene TRBJ2-3; D is perhaps TRBD2 (5 bases). This CDR3 has 15 amino acids. Trimming took 0 bases from V and 0 from J, leaving 7 bases between them. The germline V gene encodes CDR1 SGHNT and CDR2 YENEEA.